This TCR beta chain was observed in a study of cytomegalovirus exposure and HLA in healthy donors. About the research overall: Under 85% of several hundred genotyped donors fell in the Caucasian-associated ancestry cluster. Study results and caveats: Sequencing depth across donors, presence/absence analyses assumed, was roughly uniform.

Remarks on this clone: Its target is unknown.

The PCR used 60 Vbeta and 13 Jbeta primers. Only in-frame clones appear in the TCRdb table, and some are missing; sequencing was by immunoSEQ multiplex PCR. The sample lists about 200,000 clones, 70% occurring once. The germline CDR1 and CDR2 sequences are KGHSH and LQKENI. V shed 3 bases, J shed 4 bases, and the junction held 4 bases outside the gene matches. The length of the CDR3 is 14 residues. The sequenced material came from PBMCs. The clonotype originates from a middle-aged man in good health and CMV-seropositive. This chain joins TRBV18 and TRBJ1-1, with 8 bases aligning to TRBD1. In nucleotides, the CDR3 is TGTGCCAGCTCACCGAACGGACAGGGCACTGAAGCTTTCTTT. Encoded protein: CASSPNGQGTEAFF.